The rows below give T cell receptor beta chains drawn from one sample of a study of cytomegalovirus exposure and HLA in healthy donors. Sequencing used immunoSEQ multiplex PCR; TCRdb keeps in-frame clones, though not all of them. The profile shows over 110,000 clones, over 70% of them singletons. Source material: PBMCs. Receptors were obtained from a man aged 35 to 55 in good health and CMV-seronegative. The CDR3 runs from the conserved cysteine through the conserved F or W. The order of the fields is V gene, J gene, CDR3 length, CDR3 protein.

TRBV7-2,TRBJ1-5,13,CASSLGRSQPQHF
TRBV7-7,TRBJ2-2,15,CASSSSGQGIGELFF
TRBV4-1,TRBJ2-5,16,CASSQGGGSGGETQYF
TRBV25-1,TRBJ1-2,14,CASSESGSNYGYTF
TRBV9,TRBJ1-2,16,CASSAHTRGAAYGYTF
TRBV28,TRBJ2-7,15,CASSSPTGTSGDKYF
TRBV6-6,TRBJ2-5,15,CASTHRDRGGGTQYF
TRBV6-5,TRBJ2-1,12,CASTGLDNEQFF
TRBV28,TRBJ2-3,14,CASSDQRGTDTQYF
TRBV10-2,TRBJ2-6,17,CASSPLAGGGGANVLTF
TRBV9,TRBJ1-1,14,CASSSTFQGTEAFF
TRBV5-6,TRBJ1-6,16,CASGLTLGFYNSPLHF
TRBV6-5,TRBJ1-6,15,CASRPGQGWHSPLHF
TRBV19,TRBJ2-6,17,CASSPRPGTPGANVLTF
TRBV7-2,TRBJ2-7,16,CASSSVRTPTSYEQYF
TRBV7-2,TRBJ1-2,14,CASSPGQPNYGYTF